One and the same sample provided the 11 T cell receptor beta chains below, sequenced in a study of early T cells in non-severe SARS-CoV-2 infection. TCRdb processed the 5' RACE reads anew with MiXCR; each CDR3 protein has one entry. The sample has about 49,000 distinct CDR3 sequences; about 6% are singletons. This specimen was whole blood, taken at baseline. These TCRs come from an adult who was a healthcare worker with PCR-confirmed SARS-CoV-2 infection or an uninfected control (not recorded which).

Only a few counts were recorded for this clonotype. The chain has TRBV4-3 and TRBJ2-5, with D possibly being TRBD2 (5 bases). The CDR3 consists of 14 residues. Germline V lookup: CDR1 LGHNA, CDR2 YSLEER. Trimming cost V 0 bases and J 7 bases, with 12 bases left between them. The DNA for the CDR3 is TGCGCCAGCAGCCAAGATCCCATAGAGGGGACCCAGTACTTC. It yields the protein CASSQDPIEGTQYF.

There are many counts of this clonotype. This chain connects TRBV28 to TRBJ1-2; TRBD1 aligns across 9 bases. This CDR3 is 14 amino acids long. CDR1 and CDR2 from the germline V gene are MDHEN and SYDVKM. Trimming removed 5 bases from V and 7 bases from J; junction bases left unmatched: 8. DNA for the CDR3: TGTGCCAGCAGTCTACAGGGGGCCCCTCGTGGCTACACCTTC. This translates into CASSLQGAPRGYTF.

The chain combines TRBV6-2 or TRBV6-3 with TRBJ2-5; D gene unclear. This CDR3 region has 11 residues. V was trimmed by 6 bases and J by 2 bases, leaving 4 bases between them. Germline values: CDR1 MNHEY, CDR2 SVGEGT. This CDR3 is CASSRQETQYF. The CDR3 DNA is TGTGCCAGCAGCCGACAAGAGACCCAGTACTTC.

This clonotype was picked up a small number of times. The V gene is TRBV6-5, the J gene TRBJ2-3; no clear D. CDR1 and CDR2 (germline): MNHEY, SVGAGI. Trimming stripped 6 bases from V and 1 base from J, with 11 bases between. The CDR3 is 14 residues long. The CDR3 bases are TGTGCCAGCAGAAGTAACCGGGGCACAGATACGCAGTATTTT. Protein product: CASRSNRGTDTQYF.

This clonotype came up many times. V usage is TRBV6-6 and J usage is TRBJ2-7; D ambiguous. Germline V gene data show CDR1 as MNHNY and CDR2 as SVGAGI (reference sequence). The CDR3 runs to 11 residues. Deletions cut 4 bases from V and 3 bases from J, with 4 bases between. CDR3 loop: CASSFLYEQYF. DNA for the CDR3: TGTGCCAGCAGTTTCCTCTACGAGCAGTACTTC.

There are many counts of this clonotype. The chain links TRBV28 to TRBJ1-5; weak D call: TRBD1 (6 bases). Germline loops: CDR1 MDHEN, CDR2 SYDVKM. Deletions cut 6 bases from V and 0 bases from J, with 21 bases between. The CDR3 is 18 residues long. The CDR3 region is CASSPSGAGAYSNQPQHF. The CDR3 bases are TGTGCCAGCAGCCCCAGTGGGGCAGGGGCTTATAGCAATCAGCCCCAGCATTTT.

The chain has TRBV12-3 or TRBV12-4 and TRBJ2-5; 11 bases align to TRBD2. The CDR3 loop spans 15 amino acids. Germline trimming cut 5 bases from V and 0 bases from J; bases unmatched to any gene: 2. DNA of the CDR3: TGTGCCAGCAGTACTAGCGGGGGCCACCAAGAGACCCAGTACTTC. Translation gives CASSTSGGHQETQYF.

This clonotype occurred a few times. The J gene is TRBJ1-3, the V gene TRBV21-1; TRBD1 is the table's D call, not checked against the DNA. TRBV21-1 is a listed pseudogene. The CDR3 is made up of 16 amino acids. The CDR3 DNA reads as TGTGCCAGCAGCCCCCGGTCTGGGGGCTCTGAAAACACCATATATTTT. Amino acid sequence: CASSPRSGGSENTIYF.

The chain is built from TRBV11-1 and TRBJ1-1; no definite D call. Trimming pared 3 bases from V and 8 bases from J, leaving 7 bases between. The CDR3 is 11 residues long. CDR1 and CDR2 from the germline V gene are SGHAT and FQDESV (reference sequence). The chain's CDR3 is CASSLAREAFF. CDR3 sequence (DNA): TGTGCCAGCAGCTTGGCGAGGGAAGCTTTCTTT.

This clonotype was seen at least ten times. The genes are TRBV5-1 and TRBJ1-5, with unresolved D. The germline V gene encodes CDR1 SGHRS and CDR2 YFSETQ. This CDR3 spans 14 amino acids. V was trimmed by 0 bases and J by 2 bases, leaving 6 bases between them. The CDR3 protein is CASSLGGGNQPQHF. The CDR3 DNA reads as TGCGCCAGCAGCTTGGGAGGCGGCAATCAGCCCCAGCATTTT.

Many counts were recorded for this clonotype. The chain carries TRBV7-8 and TRBJ2-7; 8 nucleotides match TRBD1. Per the germline V gene, CDR1 is SGHVS and CDR2 is FQNEAQ. The CDR3 is made up of 16 amino acids. Trimming took 5 bases from V and 2 from J; bases not matched to a gene: 11. In nucleotides, the CDR3 is TGTGCCAGCAGCGGGCGTCCGGGACAGGAACCCTACGAGCAGTACTTC. It is translated as CASSGRPGQEPYEQYF.